The clone carrying this T cell receptor (beta chain) was observed at least ten times. Its matching antigen is unknown. The hyperthyroidism patients had all been newly diagnosed, and their disease duration was under 2 months. Their ages ranged from 18 to 65 years. Not enrolled were patients with uncontrolled infection, other autoimmune disease, pregnancy or lactation. Amplification of TCR beta CDR3 regions was performed using RNA transcripts as template. HTBI primers were the set used in a first-round RT-PCR of the TCR CDR3. TCRdb reprocessed the multiplex PCR reads with MiXCR, giving one entry per CDR3 protein. The sample includes a few hundred thousand distinct CDR3 sequences, about 15% of them seen just once. CDR1 is GTSNPN, CDR2 SVGIG, per germline (reference sequence). V was shortened by 0 bases and J by 5 bases, with 19 bases between the two germline ends. There are 16 residues in the CDR3. These data are taken from a study of T cells in Graves' hyperthyroidism and ophthalmopathy. Looking at the study overall: Blood from the periphery was taken at initial diagnosis, before any treatment.

Study-wide points: Patients with ophthalmopathy were separated from those with stable hyperthyroidism by a 13 V-J model.

The sequencing input was blood. This chain connects TRBV30 to TRBJ1-1; a possible D gene is TRBD1 (6 bases). The receptor was isolated from a woman aged 30 to 39 with Graves' hyperthyroidism. This chain's CDR3 is CAWSVPRGAPVTEAFF. For the CDR3, the DNA is TGTGCCTGGAGTGTACCTCGGGGGGCCCCAGTGACTGAAGCTTTCTTT.